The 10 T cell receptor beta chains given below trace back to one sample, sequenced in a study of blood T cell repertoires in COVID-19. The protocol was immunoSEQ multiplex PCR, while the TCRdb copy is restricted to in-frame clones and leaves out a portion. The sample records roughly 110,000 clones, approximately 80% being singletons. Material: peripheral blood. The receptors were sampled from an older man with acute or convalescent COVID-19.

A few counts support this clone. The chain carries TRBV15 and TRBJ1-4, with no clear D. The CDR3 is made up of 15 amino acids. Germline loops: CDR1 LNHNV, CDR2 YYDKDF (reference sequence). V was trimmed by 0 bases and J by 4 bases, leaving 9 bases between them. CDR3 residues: CATSRESSSNEKLFF. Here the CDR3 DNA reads TGTGCCACCAGCAGAGAATCGTCCAGTAATGAAAAACTGTTTTTT.

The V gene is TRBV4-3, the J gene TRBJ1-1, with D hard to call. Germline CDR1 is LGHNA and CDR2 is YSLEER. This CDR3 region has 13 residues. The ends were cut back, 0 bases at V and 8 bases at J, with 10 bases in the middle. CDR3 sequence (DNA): TGCGCCAGCAGCCAAGATCTTACAAAGGAAGCTTTCTTT. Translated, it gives CASSQDLTKEAFF.

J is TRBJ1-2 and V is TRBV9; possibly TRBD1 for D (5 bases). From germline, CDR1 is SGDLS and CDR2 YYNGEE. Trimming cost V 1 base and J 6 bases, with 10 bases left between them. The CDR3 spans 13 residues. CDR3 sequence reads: CASSVSGLDGYTF. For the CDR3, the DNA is TGTGCCAGCAGCGTATCAGGGTTAGATGGCTACACCTTC.

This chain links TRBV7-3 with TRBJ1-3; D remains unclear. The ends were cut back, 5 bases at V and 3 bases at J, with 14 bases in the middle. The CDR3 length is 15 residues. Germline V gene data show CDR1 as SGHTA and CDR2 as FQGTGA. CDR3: CASSVTKGGGNTIYF. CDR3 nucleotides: TGTGCCAGCAGCGTGACTAAGGGAGGTGGAAACACCATATATTTT. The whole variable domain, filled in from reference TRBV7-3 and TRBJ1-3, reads GAGVSQTPSNKVTEKGKYVELRCDPISGHTALYWYRQSLGQGPEFLIYFQGTGAADDSGLPNDRFFAVRPEGSVSTLKIQRTERGDSAVYLCASSVTKGGGNTIYFGEGSWLTVV.

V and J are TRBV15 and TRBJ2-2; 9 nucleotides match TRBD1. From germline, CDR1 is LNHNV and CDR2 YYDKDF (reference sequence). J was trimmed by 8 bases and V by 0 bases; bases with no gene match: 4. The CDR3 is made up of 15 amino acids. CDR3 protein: CATSREQGALGELFF. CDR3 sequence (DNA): TGTGCCACCAGCAGAGAACAGGGGGCGCTGGGGGAGCTGTTTTTT.

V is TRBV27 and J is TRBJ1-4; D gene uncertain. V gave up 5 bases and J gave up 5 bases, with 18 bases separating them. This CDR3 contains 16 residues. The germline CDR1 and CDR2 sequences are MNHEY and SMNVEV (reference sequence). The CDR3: CASSLIPTFRNEKLFF. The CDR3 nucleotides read TGTGCCAGCAGTCTTATACCGACATTCCGGAATGAAAAACTGTTTTTT. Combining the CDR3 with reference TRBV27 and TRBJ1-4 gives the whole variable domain EAQVTQNPRYLITVTGKKLTVTCSQNMNHEYMSWYRQDPGLGLRQIYYSMNVEVTDKGDVPEGYKVSRKEKRNFPLILESPSPNQTSLYFCASSLIPTFRNEKLFFGSGTQLSVL.

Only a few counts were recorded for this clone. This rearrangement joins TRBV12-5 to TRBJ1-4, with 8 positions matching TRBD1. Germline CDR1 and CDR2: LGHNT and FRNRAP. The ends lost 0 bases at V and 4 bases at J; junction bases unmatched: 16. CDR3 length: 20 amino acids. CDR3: CASGLVVALWDRTHNEKLFF. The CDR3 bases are TGTGCTAGTGGTTTGGTGGTGGCCCTCTGGGACAGGACGCATAATGAAAAACTGTTTTTT.

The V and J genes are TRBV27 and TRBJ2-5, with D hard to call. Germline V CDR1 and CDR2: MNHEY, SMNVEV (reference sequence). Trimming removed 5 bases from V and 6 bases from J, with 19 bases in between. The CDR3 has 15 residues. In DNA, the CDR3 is TGTGCCAGCAGTCCGTATCCGACCCAGGCGAAGACCCAGTACTTC. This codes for CASSPYPTQAKTQYF.

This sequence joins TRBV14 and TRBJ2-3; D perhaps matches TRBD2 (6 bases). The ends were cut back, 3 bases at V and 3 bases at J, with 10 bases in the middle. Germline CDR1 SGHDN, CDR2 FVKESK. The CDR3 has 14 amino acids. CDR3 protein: CASSQDYSTDTQYF. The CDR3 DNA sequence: TGTGCCAGCAGCCAGGACTACTCAACAGATACGCAGTATTTT.

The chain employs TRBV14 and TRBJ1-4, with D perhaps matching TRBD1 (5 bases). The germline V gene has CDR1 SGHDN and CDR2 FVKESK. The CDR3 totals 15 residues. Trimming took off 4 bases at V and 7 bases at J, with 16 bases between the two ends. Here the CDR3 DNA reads TGTGCCAGCAGCCTCGGGGGGGAGATCATTGAAAAACTGTTTTTT. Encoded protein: CASSLGGEIIEKLFF.